The sequence of this T cell receptor (beta chain) was determined in a study of OX40 agonist ivuxolimab in advanced cancers. Background on the study: Treatment received earlier with anti-PD-1, anti-PD-L1 or anti-CTLA-4 agents was allowed, and approximately 40% had some.

This CDR3 has 16 residues. V lost 0 bases to trimming and J lost 2 bases; unmatched junction nucleotides: 4. The germline gives CDR1 SGHDT, CDR2 YYEEEE. Study conclusions and caveats: At 0.1 to 3.0 mg/kg and by week 6, clonal expansion occurred in CD4+ and CD8+ blood T cells.

The assay was immunoSEQ multiplex PCR, and TCRdb's table has in-frame clones only and misses some. The sample holds approximately 92,000 clones, roughly 95% seen once. Details on this clone: Its antigen is unidentified.

The chain uses TRBV5-6 and TRBJ1-2, with 10 positions matching TRBD1. The clonotype comes from an adult with an advanced solid tumor such as melanoma, head and neck, liver or kidney cancer. The sequencing used CD4+ or CD8+ T cells sorted from blood, collected in a trial of the OX40 agonist ivuxolimab. The CDR3 nucleotides read TGTGCCAGCAGCTTGGTGGGACAGGGGAACAACTATGGCTACACCTTC. Its protein is CASSLVGQGNNYGYTF.